The sequence of this T cell receptor beta chain was determined in a study of blood T cell repertoires in COVID-19. On the study more broadly: COVID-19 samples, acute and convalescent, were from the United States, Italy and Spain. T cells, B-cell-depleted T cells, or PBMCs supplied cDNA or gDNA.

Per the original data handling: Reference gene primer amplification in the assay estimated nucleated cell counts. Here immunoSEQ multiplex PCR was the method, and the copy in TCRdb shows in-frame clones only, minus some. Clone size and the V and J calls come from that table; the DNA yielded D and trimming. The table shows some 12,000 clones, with 73% occurring only once. Material for sequencing was peripheral blood. This clonotype was sampled from a human donor in a cohort sampled during active COVID-19.

The CDR3 DNA reads TGTGTCAGCACAATTGGTTCAGCTAACTATGGCTACACCTTC. It yields the protein CVSTIGSANYGYTF. The chain is built from TRBV7-5 and TRBJ1-2; TRBD1, the D gene given by the table, was not confirmed from the DNA. TRBV7-5 is listed as a pseudogene. The CDR3 totals 14 residues.